This TCR beta chain was observed in a study of type 1 regulatory T cells. Study background: This in vitro CD4 product, T-allo10, is enriched for Tr1 cells and alloantigen-specific. Findings of the study overall: Type 1 regulatory T cells had a more restricted TCR repertoire than non-type 1 regulatory T cells.

This clonotype appeared a single time. The antigen is unknown. TCRdb re-derived calls from the reads in MiXCR, one entry per CDR3 protein. Of tens of thousands of distinct CDR3 sequences detected, around 20% appear once; the ten largest clones hold 7.5% to 8.5%. The specimen sequenced was cultured type 1 regulatory T (Tr1) cells, either the whole culture or a sorted fraction (not recorded which). This TCR was recovered from a human donor in good health.

The CDR3 region is CAISEAGSEEQYF. Written as DNA, the CDR3 is TGTGCCATCAGTGAAGCAGGATCCGAGGAGCAGTACTTC. The V call is TRBV10-3, the J call TRBJ2-7; unclear D gene. There are 13 residues in the CDR3. The germline CDR1 and CDR2 sequences are ENHRY and SYGVKD. V dropped 3 bases and J dropped 7 bases, with 13 bases sitting between them.